The T cell receptor beta chain described here comes from a study of blood T cells in healthy people across ages. The CDR3 sequence is 18 residues long. V gave up 0 bases and J gave up 5 bases; unmatched junction bases: 16. Looked up from germline, CDR1 is SQVTM and CDR2 is ANQGSEA. The authors ran a second PCR of about 6 to 11 cycles using a sample-barcoded 5' primer and a J-beta primer mix. No fewer than 2.5 million CDR3-containing paired-end reads came from each sample. TCRdb reprocessed the 5' RACE reads via MiXCR and lists one record per CDR3 protein. The data contain around 1,000,000 distinct CDR3 sequences, about 23% of them singletons. These data were also reused for a study on T cells of mothers and their children.

The source is a girl aged 2-10 years in good health. This chain links TRBV29-1 with TRBJ2-5, with 9 bases that match TRBD2. The specimen was blood. CDR3 protein: CSVEDPQGGRAEGETQYF. CDR3 coding DNA: TGCAGCGTTGAAGATCCCCAGGGCGGGAGGGCCGAAGGTGAGACCCAGTACTTC.